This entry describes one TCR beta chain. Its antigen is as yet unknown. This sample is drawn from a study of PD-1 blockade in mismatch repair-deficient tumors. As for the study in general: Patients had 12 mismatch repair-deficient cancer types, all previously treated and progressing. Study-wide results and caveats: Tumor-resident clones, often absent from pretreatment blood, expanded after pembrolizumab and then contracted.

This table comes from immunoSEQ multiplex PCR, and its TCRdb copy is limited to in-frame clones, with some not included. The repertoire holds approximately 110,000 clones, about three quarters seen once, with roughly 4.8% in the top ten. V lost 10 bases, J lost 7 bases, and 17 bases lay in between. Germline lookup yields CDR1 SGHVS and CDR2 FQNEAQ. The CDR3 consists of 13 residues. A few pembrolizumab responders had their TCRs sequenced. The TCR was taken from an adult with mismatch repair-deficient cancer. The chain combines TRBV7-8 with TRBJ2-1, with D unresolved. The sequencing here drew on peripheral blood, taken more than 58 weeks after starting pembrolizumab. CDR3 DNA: TGTGCCACCGAGTCCTCCCTGAAAAATGAGCAGTTCTTC. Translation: CATESSLKNEQFF.